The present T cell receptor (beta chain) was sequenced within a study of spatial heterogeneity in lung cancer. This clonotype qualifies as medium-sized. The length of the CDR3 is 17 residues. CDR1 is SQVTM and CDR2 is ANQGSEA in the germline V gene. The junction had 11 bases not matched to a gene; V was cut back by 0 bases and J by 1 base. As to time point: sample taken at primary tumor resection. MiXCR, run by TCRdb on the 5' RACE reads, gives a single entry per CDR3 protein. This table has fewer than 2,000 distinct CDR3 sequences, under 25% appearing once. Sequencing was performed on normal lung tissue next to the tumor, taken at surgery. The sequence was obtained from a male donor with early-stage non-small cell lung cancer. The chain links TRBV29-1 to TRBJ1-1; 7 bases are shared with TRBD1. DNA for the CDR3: TGCAGCGTTGAAGATATCAGGGGGATGAAAGAGAACACTGAAGCTTTCTTT. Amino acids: CSVEDIRGMKENTEAFF.